This entry is about one T cell receptor (beta chain). This record belongs to a study of blood T cell repertoires in COVID-19. Method: immunoSEQ multiplex PCR; TCRdb's copy keeps in-frame clones and lacks some. The table has around 120,000 clones, 90% seen once. Looked up from germline, CDR1 is SGHRS and CDR2 is YFSETQ. The ends lost 4 bases at V and 0 bases at J; junction bases unmatched: 4. This CDR3 comprises 15 residues. The specimen was peripheral blood. The chain carries TRBV5-1 and TRBJ2-3; 8 bases are a match to TRBD1. The sequence came from a woman between 55 and 75 years old with COVID-19, enrolled during active disease. CDR3 loop: CASSLRTGSTDTQYF. The CDR3 DNA sequence: TGCGCCAGCAGCCTCCGGACAGGGAGCACAGATACGCAGTATTTT.